This T cell receptor (beta chain) was recorded in a study of T cells in localized non-small cell lung cancer. Study-level points and caveats: One tumor region alone was sequenced, and heterogeneity therefore remains possible.

Here immunoSEQ multiplex PCR was the method, and the copy in TCRdb shows in-frame clones only, minus some. Altogether under 10,000 clones are present, about 90% being singletons, with the ten largest covering roughly a sixth. As to this clone: Its antigen is not identified.

The TCR was taken from a male donor at least 60 years old with stage III squamous cell lung carcinoma. Source: peripheral blood, taken before any cancer treatment.

CDR3 coding DNA: TGTGCCAGCAGCCCCGGGATCTCTGGGGCCAACGTCCTGACTTTC. Protein sequence: CASSPGISGANVLTF. The chain couples TRBV5-8 to TRBJ2-6, with TRBD2 as a possible D gene (5 bases). Germline lookup yields CDR1 SGHTS and CDR2 YDEGEE. The CDR3 runs to 15 residues. V was shortened by 4 bases and J by 0 bases, with 8 bases between the two germline ends.